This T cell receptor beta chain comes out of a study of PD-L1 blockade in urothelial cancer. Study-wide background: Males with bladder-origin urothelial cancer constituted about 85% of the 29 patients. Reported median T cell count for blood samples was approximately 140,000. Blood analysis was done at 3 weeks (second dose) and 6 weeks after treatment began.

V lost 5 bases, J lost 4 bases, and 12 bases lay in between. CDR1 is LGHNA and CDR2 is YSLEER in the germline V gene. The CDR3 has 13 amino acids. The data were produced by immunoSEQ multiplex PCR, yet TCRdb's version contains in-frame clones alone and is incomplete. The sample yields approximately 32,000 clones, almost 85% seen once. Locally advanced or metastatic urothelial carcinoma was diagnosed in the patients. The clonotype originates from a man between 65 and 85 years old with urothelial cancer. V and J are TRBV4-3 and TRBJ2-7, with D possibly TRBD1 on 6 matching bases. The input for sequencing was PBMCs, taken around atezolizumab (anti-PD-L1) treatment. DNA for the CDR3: TGCGCCAGCAGCGCCCGCCAGGGGTACGAGCAGTACTTC. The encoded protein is CASSARQGYEQYF.